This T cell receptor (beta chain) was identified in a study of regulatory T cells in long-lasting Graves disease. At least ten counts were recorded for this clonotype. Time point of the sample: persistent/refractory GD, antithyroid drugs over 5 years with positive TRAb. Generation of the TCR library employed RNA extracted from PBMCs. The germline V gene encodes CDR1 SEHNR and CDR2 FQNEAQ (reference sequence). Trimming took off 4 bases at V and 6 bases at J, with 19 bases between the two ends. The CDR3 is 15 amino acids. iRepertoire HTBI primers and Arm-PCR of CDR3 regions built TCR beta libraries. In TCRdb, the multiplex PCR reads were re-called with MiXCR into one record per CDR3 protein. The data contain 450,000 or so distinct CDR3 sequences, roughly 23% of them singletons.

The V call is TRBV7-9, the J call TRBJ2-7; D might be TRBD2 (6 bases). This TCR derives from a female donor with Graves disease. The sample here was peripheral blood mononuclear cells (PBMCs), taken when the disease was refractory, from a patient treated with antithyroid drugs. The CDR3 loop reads CASSSVRGAFLEQYF. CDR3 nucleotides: TGTGCCAGCAGCTCCGTCCGCGGGGCTTTTCTCGAGCAGTACTTC.